The 25 T cell receptor beta chains below all came from one sample that was sequenced in a study of identical twins. TCRdb fed the 5' RACE reads into MiXCR, producing one record per CDR3 protein. This sample yields some 500,000 distinct CDR3 sequences, of which approximately 10% are seen a single time; more than 2.5% belongs to the top ten. This sample was shared with a second study, whose subject was yellow fever vaccine responses in identical twins.

The material sequenced was PBMCs. These receptors originate from a woman younger than 35 in good health.

This clonotype came up many times. V usage is TRBV5-1 and J usage is TRBJ2-7; 7 bases line up with TRBD1. J was trimmed by 3 bases and V by 5 bases; bases with no gene match: 8. This CDR3 has 14 residues. Germline CDR1 and CDR2: SGHRS and YFSETQ. The CDR3 DNA reads TGCGCCAGCAGAGCCGGGACAGACAACTACGAGCAGTACTTC. Its translation is CASRAGTDNYEQYF.

This chain uses TRBV6-1 with TRBJ2-5, with TRBD1 identical over 7 bases. CDR1 and CDR2 from the germline V gene are MNHNS and SASEGT. Unmatched junction bases numbered 5, after V lost 5 bases and J lost 5 bases. The CDR3 is 13 amino acids. The CDR3 DNA reads as TGTGCCAGCAGTCGAGGGGGCACGGAGACCCAGTACTTC. Translating it yields CASSRGGTETQYF.

This clonotype was seen more than once but under ten times. The chain joins TRBV29-1 to TRBJ2-7; perhaps TRBD2 as D (6 bases). The CDR3 covers 12 residues. In germline, CDR1 is SQVTM, CDR2 ANQGSEA. The CDR3 DNA sequence: TGCGCGGGGAAGGAGGGAGGCTACGAGCAGTACTTC. It specifies CAGKEGGYEQYF.

There are many counts of this clonotype. The chain is built from TRBV6-5 and TRBJ2-3; unclear D gene. Germline values: CDR1 MNHEY, CDR2 SVGAGI. The CDR3 runs 11 residues. Between the trimmed V and J ends, which lost 6 bases and 3 bases, there was a span of 4 bases. In DNA, the CDR3 is TGTGCCAGCAGGAAGACAGATACGCAGTATTTT. It encodes CASRKTDTQYF.

This clonotype has just a few counts. This chain uses TRBV5-1 with TRBJ1-4, with TRBD1 identical over 7 bases. This CDR3 region has 14 residues. After removal of 4 bases from V and 8 bases from J, the junction contained 8 bases not matched to a gene. CDR1 is SGHRS, CDR2 YFSETQ, per germline. The chain's CDR3 is CASSRDSPGEKLFF. CDR3 DNA sequence: TGCGCCAGCAGCAGGGACAGCCCTGGGGAAAAACTGTTTTTT.

This clonotype was seen repeatedly, ten times or more. The chain uses TRBV12-3 or TRBV12-4 and TRBJ1-1; D is undetermined. The CDR3 totals 13 residues. V was cut by 1 base and J by 5 bases, with 8 bases left in between. The CDR3 DNA follows: TGTGCCAGCAGTTTAGGAGGTACAACTGAAGCTTTCTTT. This encodes CASSLGGTTEAFF.

This clonotype was found a few times. This chain joins TRBV9 and TRBJ2-2; 7 positions match TRBD2. The CDR3 has 19 residues. V shed 1 base and J 1 base; nucleotides not matched to a gene: 13. Germline V lookup: CDR1 SGDLS, CDR2 YYNGEE. CDR3 residues: CASSVWLGEGRKNTGELFF. In DNA, the CDR3 is TGTGCCAGCAGCGTATGGTTGGGGGAGGGACGTAAGAACACCGGGGAGCTGTTTTTT.

This clonotype was counted only a few times. The V gene is TRBV12-3 or TRBV12-4, the J gene TRBJ1-5; D is uncertain. CDR3 length equals 13 residues. V was cut by 6 bases and J by 5 bases, with 11 bases left in between. CDR3 sequence: CASSARGDQPQHF. DNA of the CDR3: TGTGCCAGCAGCGCTCGGGGTGATCAGCCCCAGCATTTT.

The CDR3 bases are TGTGCCAGCAGCTTAGGACCGGTGGATTACAATGAGCAGTTCTTC. This translates into CASSLGPVDYNEQFF. The rearrangement links TRBV11-3 to TRBJ2-1; D is unclear. This CDR3 is 15 amino acids long. Trimming took 1 base from V and 4 from J, leaving 11 bases between them. CDR1 and CDR2 from the germline V gene are SGHNT and YENEEA.

V and J are TRBV5-1 and TRBJ2-5; unclear D gene. The CDR3 spans 16 residues. Between the trimmed V and J ends, which lost 4 bases and 0 bases, there was a span of 16 bases. Germline V CDR1 and CDR2: SGHRS, YFSETQ. DNA for the CDR3: TGCGCCAGCAGCCCTTGGGAAGCCCTGTACCAAGAGACCCAGTACTTC. Amino acid sequence: CASSPWEALYQETQYF. Using reference TRBV5-1 and TRBJ2-5 for the parts outside the CDR3, the full variable domain is KAGVTQTPRYLIKTRGQQVTLSCSPISGHRSVSWYQQTPGQGLQFLFEYFSETQRNKGNFPGRFSGRQFSNSRSEMNVSTLELGDSALYLCASSPWEALYQETQYFGPGTRLLVL.

This clonotype was counted a few times. This sequence joins TRBV5-8 and TRBJ2-1; 7 positions match TRBD1. After removal of 3 bases from V and 4 bases from J, the junction contained 7 bases not matched to a gene. There are 15 residues in the CDR3. The germline CDR1 and CDR2 sequences are SGHTS and YDEGEE. The CDR3 loop is CASSYPTGRYNEQFF. CDR3 nucleotide sequence: TGTGCCAGCAGCTACCCGACAGGGAGATACAATGAGCAGTTCTTC.

This clonotype was counted many times. The chain recombines TRBV12-3 or TRBV12-4 with TRBJ2-5, with D tentatively TRBD1 (6 bases). The CDR3 covers 14 residues. V lost 6 bases to trimming and J lost 4 bases, with 15 bases between them. This chain's CDR3 is CASRIGQTIETQYF. DNA of the CDR3: TGTGCCAGCAGAATCGGACAGACTATAGAGACCCAGTACTTC.

The rearrangement joins TRBV20-1 to TRBJ2-7; D perhaps matches TRBD1 (6 bases). V was shortened by 6 bases and J by 0 bases, with 15 bases between the two germline ends. CDR1 and CDR2 (germline): DFQATT, SNEGSKA (reference sequence). The CDR3 contains 14 residues. This chain's CDR3 is CSASIRDNSYEQYF. The CDR3 DNA follows: TGCAGTGCCTCCATACGGGACAACTCCTACGAGCAGTACTTC.

At least ten counts were recorded for this clonotype. The rearrangement links TRBV9 to TRBJ2-7, with 7 bases matching TRBD2. CDR1 is SGDLS, CDR2 YYNGEE, per germline. This CDR3 has 15 residues. V was clipped by 3 bases and J by 3 bases; unmatched bases: 9. The CDR3 nucleotides read TGTGCCAGCAGCGAGGGAGCGGGGAGAGTCTACGAGCAGTACTTC. Residues: CASSEGAGRVYEQYF.

This clonotype was seen a few times. The chain employs TRBV3-1 and TRBJ2-5, with D perhaps TRBD1 or TRBD2 (7 bases each). The germline V and J ends were trimmed by 9 bases and 5 bases, with 16 bases remaining between them. The CDR3 spans 13 residues. Germline CDR1 and CDR2: LGHDT and YNNKEL (reference sequence). In DNA form, the CDR3 reads TGTGCCAGTAGGTACAGGGGAGGGGAGACCCAGTACTTC. Translating it yields CASRYRGGETQYF.

This clonotype appeared a few times. The rearrangement uses TRBV7-6 and TRBJ2-6, with D perhaps TRBD2 (5 bases). With 5 bases removed from V and 2 bases from J, the gap between germline ends came to 16 bases. Looked up from germline, CDR1 is SGHVS and CDR2 is FNYEAQ. CDR3 length: 17 amino acids. This CDR3 reads CASSVLWEYTGANVLTF. CDR3 in DNA: TGTGCCAGCAGCGTACTGTGGGAGTACACTGGGGCCAACGTCCTGACTTTC.

This clonotype was observed a handful of times. CDR3 sequence reads: CAAVPASGHSYEQYF. CDR3 nucleotides: TGTGCCGCAGTTCCGGCTAGCGGACACTCCTACGAGCAGTACTTC. This rearrangement joins TRBV28 to TRBJ2-7; 7 bases fit TRBD2. The CDR3 loop spans 15 amino acids. V gave up 11 bases and J gave up 0 bases; unmatched junction bases: 13. The germline V gene encodes CDR1 MDHEN and CDR2 SYDVKM.

This clonotype occurred a few times. The chain links TRBV11-2 to TRBJ2-7; either TRBD1 or TRBD2 may supply D (5 bases each). CDR3 length: 13 residues. Germline V gene data show CDR1 as SGHAT and CDR2 as FQNNGV. Trimming stripped 7 bases from V and 7 bases from J, with 17 bases between. This CDR3 is CASIPTRGTEQYF. The CDR3 bases are TGTGCCAGCATCCCTACTCGGGGCACTGAGCAGTACTTC.

There are many counts of this clonotype. The V gene is TRBV7-2, the J gene TRBJ1-3; D call uncertain. CDR3 length: 15 residues. CDR1 SGHTA and CDR2 FQGNSA come from the germline V gene. The V end was cut by 5 bases, the J end by 0 bases, with 11 bases between. CDR3 sequence: CASSDRVLSGNTIYF. Here the CDR3 DNA reads TGTGCCAGCAGCGATAGGGTACTCTCTGGAAACACCATATATTTT.

J is TRBJ1-5 and V is TRBV20-1; TRBD1 matches at 9 bases. Per the germline V gene, CDR1 is DFQATT and CDR2 is SNEGSKA (reference sequence). The CDR3 totals 15 residues. The J segment lost 2 bases and the V segment lost 5 bases, leaving 7 bases of the junction unmatched. CDR3 sequence: CSAPGTGRGNQPQHF. CDR3 nucleotides: TGCAGTGCTCCAGGGACAGGGAGGGGCAATCAGCCCCAGCATTTT.

This clonotype was counted only a few times. The chain carries TRBV25-1 and TRBJ2-1; maybe TRBD2 (6 bases). V lost 7 bases and J lost 0, with 22 bases in between. This CDR3 spans 18 amino acids. In germline, CDR1 is MGHDK, CDR2 SYGVNS. The CDR3 region is CASNGAARIGSSYNEQFF. The CDR3 DNA follows: TGTGCCAGCAACGGAGCAGCGAGGATCGGGAGCTCCTACAATGAGCAGTTCTTC.

This clonotype occurred a few times. The chain couples TRBV25-1 to TRBJ2-5; TRBD1 matches 7 bases. In germline, CDR1 is MGHDK, CDR2 SYGVNS. The CDR3 extends over 15 amino acids. V dropped 2 bases and J dropped 5; count of bases not matched to a gene: 8. CDR3 region: CASSEKTGIWETQYF. In DNA form, the CDR3 reads TGTGCCAGCAGTGAAAAGACAGGGATTTGGGAGACCCAGTACTTC.

This clonotype has only a few counts. The chain joins TRBV24-1 to TRBJ2-6; either TRBD1 or TRBD2 may supply D (5 bases each). V was pared by 4 bases and J by 2 bases, with 11 bases between. The germline V gene encodes CDR1 KGHDR and CDR2 SFDVKD. This CDR3 comprises 16 residues. DNA for the CDR3: TGTGCCACCAGTGAACCGCAGGGACCTGGGGCCAACGTCCTGACTTTC. Its protein product is CATSEPQGPGANVLTF.

This clonotype was seen a handful of times. The gene calls are TRBV9 and TRBJ2-1, with 16 bases identical to TRBD2. The germline V gene has CDR1 SGDLS and CDR2 YYNGEE. The CDR3 loop spans 18 amino acids. With 0 bases clipped from V and 5 bases from J, the junction kept 5 bases outside the gene matches. CDR3 nucleotide sequence: TGTGCCAGCAGCGTAGGTGTGGGGACTAGCGGGGGGGACAATGAGCAGTTCTTC. This translates into CASSVGVGTSGGDNEQFF.

The chain recombines TRBV7-2 with TRBJ2-3, with D maybe TRBD2 (6 bases). V gave up 5 bases and J gave up 6 bases, with 18 bases separating them. This CDR3 has 15 residues. Germline loops: CDR1 SGHTA, CDR2 FQGNSA. CDR3 residues: CASSALATRRDTQYF. As DNA, the CDR3 is TGTGCCAGCAGCGCGCTAGCGACTCGGCGGGATACGCAGTATTTT.